Shown below are 9 T cell receptor beta chains from a single sample sequenced in a study of cytomegalovirus exposure and HLA in healthy donors. Sequenced by immunoSEQ multiplex PCR; TCRdb stores in-frame clones only, minus some. The sample holds over 150,000 clones, 85% seen once. What was sequenced was PBMCs. The origin of the receptors is a man aged 18 to 30 in good health and CMV-seropositive.

This rearrangement joins TRBV7-2 to TRBJ2-1, with D possibly TRBD2 on 7 matching bases. Germline V gives CDR1 SGHTA, CDR2 FQGNSA. The CDR3 runs 18 residues. The V gene lost 2 bases and the J gene lost 1 base, with 18 bases spanning the gap. The CDR3, as DNA: TGTGCCAGCAGCTTAATGGGTGAAGGGGGAGGGTCCTACAATGAGCAGTTCTTC. It is translated as CASSLMGEGGGSYNEQFF. Full variable domain (outside the CDR3, taken from reference TRBV7-2 and TRBJ2-1): GAGVSQSPSNKVTEKGKDVELRCDPISGHTALYWYRQSLGQGLEFLIYFQGNSAPDKSGLPSDRFSAERTGGSVSTLTIQRTQQEDSAVYLCASSLMGEGGGSYNEQFFGPGTRLTVL.

CDR3 bases: TGTGCCAGCAGTGAAGTGGACAGGGACCACGAGCAGTACTTC. The encoded protein is CASSEVDRDHEQYF. The chain links TRBV2 to TRBJ2-7; 8 bases match TRBD1. Unmatched junction bases numbered 4, after V lost 1 base and J lost 5 bases. CDR1 is SNHLY and CDR2 is FYNNEI in the germline V gene. This CDR3 contains 14 residues.

This sequence joins TRBV4-2 and TRBJ2-7; tentative D call: TRBD2 (5 bases). The V and J ends lost 0 bases and 2 bases respectively, with 8 bases between them. The germline CDR1 and CDR2 sequences are LGHNA and YNFKEQ. This CDR3 has 14 residues. The CDR3 nucleotides read TGTGCCAGCAGCCAAGATGCGGGCCCCTACGAGCAGTACTTC. Protein sequence: CASSQDAGPYEQYF.

The chain uses TRBV7-8 and TRBJ2-7, with D possibly matching TRBD2 (5 bases). Looked up from germline, CDR1 is SGHVS and CDR2 is FQNEAQ. This CDR3 has 14 amino acids. The V gene lost 5 bases and the J gene lost 0 bases, with 11 bases spanning the gap. The CDR3 DNA reads TGTGCCAGCAGCCCCTTAGCGAACTCCTACGAGCAGTACTTC. Its protein product is CASSPLANSYEQYF.

The chain employs TRBV27 and TRBJ2-7; the match to TRBD1 covers 8 bases. Germline CDR1 MNHEY, CDR2 SMNVEV (reference sequence). The CDR3 covers 13 residues. The J segment lost 3 bases and the V segment lost 6 bases, leaving 4 bases of the junction unmatched. CDR3 DNA sequence: TGTGCCAGCAGGACCGACAGGGGCTACGAGCAGTACTTC. Translation gives CASRTDRGYEQYF.

The chain employs TRBV5-4 and TRBJ1-1; 7 nucleotides align to TRBD1. The V and J ends lost 4 bases and 1 base, in that order; junction bases with no gene match: 4. Germline-derived CDR1 and CDR2 are SGHNT and YYREEE (reference sequence). This CDR3 has 14 amino acids. The CDR3 DNA sequence: TGTGCCAGCAGCATGGGACAGACGAACACTGAAGCTTTCTTT. Translating gives CASSMGQTNTEAFF.

The rearrangement links TRBV6-1 to TRBJ1-2; D perhaps matches TRBD1 (6 bases). This CDR3 contains 14 residues. The V gene's germline CDR1 is MNHNS and CDR2 SASEGT. The V and J ends lost 1 base and 2 bases respectively, with 8 bases between them. Written as DNA, the CDR3 is TGTGCCAGCAGTGAAGGAACAGGGAACTATGGCTACACCTTC. Protein: CASSEGTGNYGYTF.

This chain links TRBV14 with TRBJ2-1; D remains unclear. Trimming left V 0 bases short and J 0 bases short, with 9 bases between. The CDR3 spans 16 residues. The germline V gene has CDR1 SGHDN and CDR2 FVKESK. This CDR3 is CASSQEWASSYNEQFF. For the CDR3, the DNA is TGTGCCAGCAGCCAAGAATGGGCTTCCTCCTACAATGAGCAGTTCTTC.

J is TRBJ2-1 and V is TRBV6-5; a weak D match, TRBD1 (6 bases). V was cut by 6 bases and J by 6 bases, with 9 bases left in between. The CDR3 is made up of 12 amino acids. Germline V gives CDR1 MNHEY, CDR2 SVGAGI. The CDR3 here is CASREGGNEQFF. In DNA form, the CDR3 reads TGTGCCAGCAGGGAAGGGGGCAATGAGCAGTTCTTC.